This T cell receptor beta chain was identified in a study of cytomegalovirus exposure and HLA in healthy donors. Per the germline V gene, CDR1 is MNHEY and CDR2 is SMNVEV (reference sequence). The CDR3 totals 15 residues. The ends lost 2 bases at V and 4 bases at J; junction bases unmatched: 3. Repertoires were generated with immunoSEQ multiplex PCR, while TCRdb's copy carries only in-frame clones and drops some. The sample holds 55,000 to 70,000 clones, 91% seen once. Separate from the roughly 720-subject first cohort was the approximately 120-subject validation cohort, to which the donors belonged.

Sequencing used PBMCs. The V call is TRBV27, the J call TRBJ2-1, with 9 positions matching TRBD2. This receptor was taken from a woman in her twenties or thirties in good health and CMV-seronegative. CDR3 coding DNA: TGTGCCAGCAGTTTAGGGACTAGCAGTTACAATGAGCAGTTCTTC. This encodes CASSLGTSSYNEQFF.